A selection of T cell receptor beta chains follows, all from one sample in a study of cytomegalovirus exposure and HLA in healthy donors. Sequencing used immunoSEQ multiplex PCR; TCRdb keeps in-frame clones, though not all of them. The repertoire consists of about 130,000 clones, with 15% to 20% occurring once and the leading ten covering less than 3.5%. Sequencing was carried out using PBMCs. These TCRs come from a female donor in good health and CMV-seropositive. Each CDR3 is given with its conserved first and last residue. The D gene is left open where the match is weak. Expanded clones are given a class, and other clones once, few, many or no size at all.

TRBJ2-1,13,NA,TRBV6-5,NA,TGTGCCAGCAGTTATGGCCTTGGGACATCACAGTTCTTC,CASSYGLGTSQFF
TRBJ2-2,16,NA,TRBV6-5,few,TGTGCCAGCAGTTACTCGATGGGCAGGAACACCGGGGAGCTGTTTTTT,CASSYSMGRNTGELFF
TRBJ1-3,13,NA,TRBV29-1,few,TGCAGCGCCTGGACAAACTCTGGAAACACCATATATTTT,CSAWTNSGNTIYF
TRBJ1-6,15,NA,TRBV7-2,NA,TGTGCCAGCAGCTTAGGAGACTCCTATAATTCACCCCTCCACTTT,CASSLGDSYNSPLHF
TRBJ2-5,14,NA,TRBV9,NA,TGTGCCAGCAGCGTAGGGGGGCCCCAAGAGACCCAGTACTTC,CASSVGGPQETQYF
TRBJ2-7,12,NA,TRBV5-4,NA,TGTGCCAGCAGCTCCGACAGCTACGAGCAGTACTTC,CASSSDSYEQYF
TRBJ1-1,14,NA,TRBV6-5,NA,TGTGCCAGCGGGGGGGCGCAGAGTTACACTGAAGCTTTCTTT,CASGGAQSYTEAFF
TRBJ1-2,15,NA,TRBV28,few,TGTGCCAGCAGTTTCCTAACTCTACGTAACTATGGCTACACCTTC,CASSFLTLRNYGYTF
TRBJ2-7,17,NA,TRBV28,few,TGTGCCAGTGGGGGCATAGGGACCGCCACGAATATCCACGAGCAGTACTTC,CASGGIGTATNIHEQYF
TRBJ2-3,14,NA,TRBV12-5,NA,TGTGCTAGTGGCTCCCTCCGTGGCACAGATACGCAGTATTTT,CASGSLRGTDTQYF
TRBJ2-7,14,NA,TRBV7-9,NA,TGTGCCAGCAAAACGACGGGGTCCTCCTACGAGCAGTACTTC,CASKTTGSSYEQYF
TRBJ2-7,15,TRBD1,TRBV4-2,few,TGTGCCAGCAGCCAAGATAATTGGGACAGCTACGAGCAGTACTTC,CASSQDNWDSYEQYF
TRBJ1-1,14,TRBD1,TRBV19,few,TGTGCCAGTAGTATGACAGGGGGCATCACTGAAGCTTTCTTT,CASSMTGGITEAFF
TRBJ1-2,15,TRBD1,TRBV7-6,few,TGTGCCAGCAGCTTAGTCCCCGGGACAGGGGATGGCTACACCTTC,CASSLVPGTGDGYTF
TRBJ2-7,16,TRBD2,TRBV7-2,NA,TGTGCCAGCAGCTCCCCTAGCGGGGGGTTCTCCTACGAGCAGTACTTC,CASSSPSGGFSYEQYF
TRBJ1-3,17,TRBD1,TRBV9,NA,TGTGCCAGCAGCGAATGGGACAGTCATACCTCTGGAAACACCATATATTTT,CASSEWDSHTSGNTIYF
TRBJ2-2,17,TRBD2,TRBV4-1,few,TGCGCCAGCAGCCCGCCGGGGGGGCCGGGAGGGGCCGGGGAGCTGTTTTTT,CASSPPGGPGGAGELFF
TRBJ2-1,15,TRBD2,TRBV6-5,few,TGTGCCAGCGGAAATAGCGGGGGGGGCTACAATGAGCAGTTCTTC,CASGNSGGGYNEQFF
TRBJ1-1,14,NA,TRBV28,NA,TGTGCCAGCCTGGGGGGGATTATGAACACTGAAGCTTTCTTT,CASLGGIMNTEAFF
TRBJ2-7,14,NA,TRBV7-2,few,TGTGCCAGCAGCTTAGAGAGGGTTACGAGCGAGCAGTACTTC,CASSLERVTSEQYF
TRBJ2-5,14,TRBD1,TRBV4-3,few,TGCGCCAGCAGCCAAGAGACAGGGGGTACGACCCAGTACTTC,CASSQETGGTTQYF
TRBJ2-7,15,TRBD1,TRBV28,few,TGTGCCAGCAGCCCCAGGGGGCATAACCCCTACGAGCAGTACTTC,CASSPRGHNPYEQYF
TRBJ2-5,18,TRBD2,TRBV7-8,once,TGTGCCAGCAGCTTAGGGTCCACTAGCGGGGGGTTAGGGGAGACCCAGTACTTC,CASSLGSTSGGLGETQYF